These 32 T cell receptor beta chains were all obtained from the same sample, sequenced in a study of blood T cell repertoires in COVID-19. This table comes from immunoSEQ multiplex PCR, and its TCRdb copy is limited to in-frame clones, with some not included. The repertoire holds roughly 81,000 clones, roughly 88% seen once, with less than 4% in the top ten. Sequenced sample: peripheral blood. These receptors came from an elderly woman with COVID-19, enrolled during active disease.

The J gene is TRBJ2-7, the V gene TRBV30; possibly TRBD2 for D (5 bases). This CDR3 is 13 amino acids long. V was cut by 0 bases and J by 3 bases, with 9 bases left in between. Germline-derived CDR1 and CDR2 are GTSNPN and SVGIG (reference sequence). In nucleotides, the CDR3 is TGTGCCTGGAGTGTAACTAGATACTACGAGCAGTACTTC. Its protein is CAWSVTRYYEQYF.

In DNA, the CDR3 is TGTGCCAGCAGGGCAGGACAGGCCAGTTATGGCTACACCTTC. It encodes CASRAGQASYGYTF. The rearrangement uses TRBV28 and TRBJ1-2, with 7 nucleotides matching TRBD1. Germline V CDR1 and CDR2: MDHEN, SYDVKM. The CDR3 sequence is 14 residues long. V gave up 6 bases and J gave up 5 bases; unmatched junction bases: 9.

As for this clone: Other DNA sequences from this sample encode an identical CDR3 as well. This chain links TRBV5-1 with TRBJ2-5, with D tentatively TRBD1 (6 bases). This CDR3 has 15 residues. V was clipped by 0 bases and J by 2 bases, with 11 bases between them. The germline gives CDR1 SGHRS, CDR2 YFSETQ. The CDR3 bases are TGCGCCAGCAGCTTGGCCGGGACAAGTCAAGAGACCCAGTACTTC. This translates into CASSLAGTSQETQYF.

The CDR3 loop reads CASSIVRDRRESNQPQHF. CDR3 in DNA: TGTGCCAGTAGTATAGTACGGGACAGACGGGAAAGCAATCAGCCCCAGCATTTT. The chain employs TRBV19 and TRBJ1-5, with 7 bases identical to TRBD1. Trimming removed 1 base from V and 1 base from J; junction bases left unmatched: 10. CDR1 is LNHDA, CDR2 SQIVND, per germline (reference sequence). This CDR3 region has 18 residues.

The chain carries TRBV18 and TRBJ2-1; 8 nucleotides line up with TRBD2. Trimming took 3 bases from V and 4 from J; bases not matched to a gene: 5. The V gene's germline CDR1 is KGHSH and CDR2 LQKENI. CDR3 size: 15 residues. The DNA of the CDR3 is TGTGCCAGCTCACCCAAGCGGGAGAAGTACAATGAGCAGTTCTTC. Its protein product is CASSPKREKYNEQFF.

V and J are TRBV28 and TRBJ1-5; TRBD1 aligns across 9 bases. V shed 5 bases and J 6 bases; nucleotides not matched to a gene: 5. Germline values: CDR1 MDHEN, CDR2 SYDVKM. The CDR3 is 14 amino acids. The CDR3 loop is CASSVGQGLQPQHF. The CDR3 region has the DNA TGTGCCAGCAGTGTGGGACAGGGACTTCAGCCCCAGCATTTT.

V usage is TRBV3-1 (or the pseudogene TRBV3-2) and J usage is TRBJ1-1, with TRBD1 matching 10 bases. This CDR3 comprises 14 residues. CDR1 LGHDT and CDR2 YNNKEL come from the germline V gene (reference sequence). Trimming cost V 4 bases and J 4 bases; bases outside gene matches: 3. The CDR3 DNA reads as TGTGCCAGCAGCCTGACAGGGGGCATCACTGAAGCTTTCTTT. Protein sequence: CASSLTGGITEAFF.

The chain joins TRBV18 to TRBJ1-4; 7 bases are shared with TRBD1. CDR1 and CDR2 (germline): KGHSH, LQKENI. There are 18 residues in the CDR3. Trimming at V came to 3 bases and at J to 0 bases, leaving 10 bases not matched to a gene. This CDR3 is CASSPSVGQRSTNEKLFF. Written as DNA, the CDR3 is TGTGCCAGCTCACCCAGTGTGGGACAGAGATCAACTAATGAAAAACTGTTTTTT.

The V gene is TRBV28, the J gene TRBJ1-5, with unresolved D. V lost 5 bases to trimming and J lost 5 bases, with 10 bases between them. Germline V lookup: CDR1 MDHEN, CDR2 SYDVKM. The CDR3 is 13 amino acids. CDR3 bases: TGTGCCAGCAGTAGCTACCGTGATCAGCCCCAGCATTTT. This gives the protein CASSSYRDQPQHF. The full variable domain, completed using reference TRBV28 and TRBJ1-5, is DVKVTQSSRYLVKRTGEKVFLECVQDMDHENMFWYRQDPGLGLRLIYFSYDVKMKEKGDIPEGYSVSREKKERFSLILESASTNQTSMYLCASSSYRDQPQHFGDGTRLSIL.

The CDR3 DNA sequence: TGTGCCAGTACCCCCCGACTAGTGAGAGATCCCGGGGAGCTGTTTTTT. This encodes CASTPRLVRDPGELFF. The rearrangement links TRBV19 to TRBJ2-2; possible D gene TRBD2, 6 bases. V dropped 7 bases and J dropped 6 bases, with 21 bases sitting between them. The CDR3 is 16 residues long. Germline CDR1 LNHDA, CDR2 SQIVND (reference sequence).

The chain has TRBV4-2 and TRBJ2-2, with 7 positions matching TRBD2. V lost 1 base, J lost 1 base, and 6 bases stayed unmatched. Germline CDR1 and CDR2: LGHNA and YNFKEQ. The CDR3 consists of 17 residues. Here the CDR3 DNA reads TGTGCCAGCAGCCAAGTTCGGCTAGCGGAGAACACCGGGGAGCTGTTTTTT. This encodes CASSQVRLAENTGELFF.

This chain joins TRBV27 and TRBJ2-7, with 10 bases identical to TRBD2. V dropped 4 bases and J dropped 0; count of bases not matched to a gene: 0. Germline lookup yields CDR1 MNHEY and CDR2 SMNVEV (reference sequence). The CDR3 spans 14 residues. For the CDR3, the DNA is TGTGCCAGCAGTTCTAGCGGGAGCTCCTACGAGCAGTACTTC. Translation gives CASSSSGSSYEQYF.

The chain is built from TRBV6-5 and TRBJ2-3; perhaps TRBD2 as D (5 bases). Trimming shortened V by 5 bases and J by 4 bases, and 13 bases separated the two germline ends. The CDR3 sequence is 14 residues long. The germline CDR1 and CDR2 sequences are MNHEY and SVGAGI. CDR3 in DNA: TGTGCCAGCAGTCAACGGGATAACGCAGATACGCAGTATTTT. It translates to CASSQRDNADTQYF.

This chain joins TRBV19 and TRBJ2-3; D perhaps matches TRBD1 (6 bases). Germline V CDR1 and CDR2: LNHDA, SQIVND (reference sequence). The CDR3 runs to 13 residues. Trimming removed 7 bases at V and 3 bases at J, with 11 bases between. The CDR3 DNA reads as TGTGCCAGTAAGGACAGACTAACAGATACGCAGTATTTT. This gives the protein CASKDRLTDTQYF.

This clone was picked up a small number of times. The gene calls are TRBV6-2 or TRBV6-3 and TRBJ1-5; the match to TRBD1 covers 7 bases. CDR1 and CDR2 from the germline V gene are MNHEY and SVGEGT. V trimming: 2 bases; J trimming: 4 bases; junction bases outside the gene matches: 17. The CDR3 is made up of 19 amino acids. The CDR3 loop is CASSYPVFPGQNLNQPQHF. For the CDR3, the DNA is TGTGCCAGCAGTTACCCCGTGTTCCCGGGACAGAACCTAAATCAGCCCCAGCATTTT.

The genes are TRBV6-5 and TRBJ2-7; D unresolved. V was trimmed by 7 bases and J by 12 bases, leaving 16 bases between them. The germline V gene has CDR1 MNHEY and CDR2 SVGAGI. CDR3 length: 11 residues. The CDR3 DNA is TGTGCCAGCACTAACGCCCTCCACCCGTACTTC. Its translation: CASTNALHPYF.

This clone was seen a single time. V is TRBV6-1 and J is TRBJ1-5, with TRBD1 matching over 12 bases. Trimming cost V 4 bases and J 3 bases; bases outside gene matches: 7. The V gene's germline CDR1 is MNHNS and CDR2 SASEGT. This CDR3 region has 17 residues. In DNA form, the CDR3 reads TGTGCCAGCAGTGCCGGGACAGGGGGCGCAAACAATCAGCCCCAGCATTTT. This encodes CASSAGTGGANNQPQHF.

This chain links TRBV5-1 with TRBJ2-2, with 7 bases identical to TRBD1. The CDR3 runs 15 residues. The V and J ends lost 3 bases and 1 base, in that order; junction bases with no gene match: 3. Germline V lookup: CDR1 SGHRS, CDR2 YFSETQ. The CDR3 is CASSSRTGNTGELFF. The CDR3 DNA is TGCGCCAGCAGCTCTCGGACAGGGAACACCGGGGAGCTGTTTTTT.

This clone was seen a handful of times. The V call is TRBV5-4, the J call TRBJ1-3; 7 nucleotides agree with TRBD1. V shed 4 bases, J shed 2 bases, and the junction held 6 bases outside the gene matches. Germline assignment: CDR1 SGHNT and CDR2 YYREEE (reference sequence). CDR3 length equals 15 residues. The CDR3 coding sequence is TGTGCCAGCAGCCACAGGGGCTCTACTGGAAACACCATATATTTT. The encoded protein is CASSHRGSTGNTIYF.

The J gene is TRBJ2-2, the V gene TRBV5-1; 10 bases match TRBD1. CDR3 length: 15 amino acids. Germline V CDR1 and CDR2: SGHRS, YFSETQ. With V trimmed by 0 bases and J by 7 bases, 3 bases remained unmatched. The CDR3 bases are TGCGCCAGCAGCTTGGGGACAGGGGGTGTCGGGGAGCTGTTTTTT. Encoded protein: CASSLGTGGVGELFF.

This clone came up once. The genes are TRBV7-8 and TRBJ2-1; D is perhaps TRBD2 (5 bases). Trimming shortened V by 5 bases and J by 2 bases, and 13 bases separated the two germline ends. The CDR3 has 15 amino acids. Germline loops: CDR1 SGHVS, CDR2 FQNEAQ. CDR3 DNA sequence: TGTGCCAGCAGCCGAGAGTACGGGGCCTACAATGAGCAGTTCTTC. Translated, it gives CASSREYGAYNEQFF.

This chain joins TRBV10-3 and TRBJ2-5; 10 bases fit TRBD2. The CDR3 extends over 15 amino acids. The J segment lost 4 bases and the V segment lost 10 bases, leaving 12 bases of the junction unmatched. The germline V gene encodes CDR1 ENHRY and CDR2 SYGVKD. CDR3 amino acids: CATVSGLAGVETQYF. The CDR3, as DNA: TGTGCCACCGTTAGTGGGCTAGCGGGAGTAGAGACCCAGTACTTC.

This chain links TRBV9 with TRBJ1-3, with TRBD1 as a possible D gene (5 bases). Germline V gives CDR1 SGDLS, CDR2 YYNGEE. The CDR3 covers 15 residues. V was trimmed by 0 bases and J by 2 bases, leaving 9 bases between them. CDR3 amino acids: CASSVAGMTGNTIYF. The DNA for the CDR3 is TGTGCCAGCAGCGTAGCAGGGATGACTGGAAACACCATATATTTT.

V usage is TRBV27 and J usage is TRBJ2-7, with 8 bases lining up with TRBD2. This CDR3 is built from 16 residues. The V gene end was trimmed by 0 bases and the J gene end by 0 bases; junction bases not matched to a gene: 4. The germline CDR1 and CDR2 sequences are MNHEY and SMNVEV (reference sequence). CDR3 residues: CASSLSAGRASYEQYF. In DNA, the CDR3 is TGTGCCAGCAGTTTATCTGCCGGGAGGGCCTCCTACGAGCAGTACTTC.

The chain recombines TRBV30 with TRBJ1-5, with no clear D. CDR1 and CDR2 from the germline V gene are GTSNPN and SVGIG (reference sequence). Trimming left V 0 bases short and J 5 bases short, with 14 bases between. This CDR3 has 15 amino acids. CDR3 amino acids: CAWSVGSRADQPQHF. The CDR3 DNA sequence: TGTGCCTGGAGTGTAGGGAGTCGTGCGGATCAGCCCCAGCATTTT.

The V call is TRBV19, the J call TRBJ1-6, with a tentative D call TRBD1 (6 bases). CDR1 and CDR2 from the germline V gene are LNHDA and SQIVND (reference sequence). This CDR3 contains 16 residues. Trimming took 10 bases from V and 4 from J, leaving 20 bases between them. The CDR3 is CATLWTELRYNSPLHF. In nucleotides, the CDR3 is TGTGCCACCCTCTGGACAGAACTGAGGTATAATTCACCCCTCCACTTT.

This clone was seen only once. CDR3 DNA sequence: TGTGCCAGCAGTGACGAGGCTCATCAGCCCCAGCATTTT. It yields the protein CASSDEAHQPQHF. The chain employs TRBV2 and TRBJ1-5; D is ambiguous. V was shortened by 3 bases and J by 5 bases, with 8 bases between the two germline ends. This CDR3 is 13 amino acids long. Germline loops: CDR1 SNHLY, CDR2 FYNNEI.

The rearrangement links TRBV10-3 to TRBJ2-2; 12 bases align to TRBD2. The junction had 8 bases not matched to a gene; V was cut back by 10 bases and J by 5 bases. Germline assignment: CDR1 ENHRY and CDR2 SYGVKD. This CDR3 comprises 15 residues. CDR3 nucleotides: TGTGCCACCGCTTTGCTAGCGGGGGGGACCGGGGAGCTGTTTTTT. It translates to CATALLAGGTGELFF.

The chain has TRBV27 and TRBJ1-1; unclear D gene. CDR3 length: 12 amino acids. Germline V lookup: CDR1 MNHEY, CDR2 SMNVEV (reference sequence). V shed 0 bases and J shed 7 bases, with 6 bases lying between them. CDR3 loop: CASSLSRGEAFF. Here the CDR3 DNA reads TGTGCCAGCAGTTTATCGCGGGGTGAAGCTTTCTTT.

The genes are TRBV6-2 or TRBV6-3 and TRBJ2-5, with 7 nucleotides matching TRBD2. This CDR3 is built from 15 residues. With 2 bases clipped from V and 0 bases from J, the junction kept 3 bases outside the gene matches. Germline CDR1 and CDR2: MNHEY and SVGEGT. The CDR3 sequence: CASSYPAGDQETQYF. In DNA form, the CDR3 reads TGTGCCAGCAGTTACCCTGCGGGGGACCAAGAGACCCAGTACTTC.

The chain joins TRBV6-5 to TRBJ2-7, with D possibly being TRBD2 (5 bases). CDR3 length equals 12 residues. The germline V gene has CDR1 MNHEY and CDR2 SVGAGI. The V end lost 6 bases, the J end lost 5 bases, and 11 bases lay between the germline ends. The CDR3 DNA sequence: TGTGCCAGCAGCGACACTAGGGACGAGCAGTACTTC. This encodes CASSDTRDEQYF.

The genes are TRBV5-5 and TRBJ1-4; TRBD1 matches at 7 bases. The CDR3 contains 15 residues. After removal of 8 bases from V and 5 bases from J, the junction contained 12 bases not matched to a gene. The germline V gene has CDR1 SGHKS and CDR2 YYEKEE (reference sequence). The chain's CDR3 is CASRRSGTENEKLFF. The DNA of the CDR3 is TGTGCCAGTCGCAGGTCCGGGACAGAGAATGAAAAACTGTTTTTT.